This TCR beta chain was profiled in a study of T cell responses to AZD1222 COVID-19 vaccine. After removal of 1 base from V and 2 bases from J, the junction contained 5 bases not matched to a gene. The CDR3 covers 17 residues. Germline V gene data show CDR1 as LGHDT and CDR2 as YNNKEL (reference sequence). The method was immunoSEQ multiplex PCR; TCRdb's version includes in-frame clones alone and lacks a portion of them. The data contain 140,000 to 150,000 clones, about 91% of them singletons. Regarding the study as a whole: Spike-specific TCR breadth and depth went up after people got two AZD1222 doses. After the peak T cell response, and only then, were repertoires sampled.

Points on this clone: As yet, its antigen is unknown.

The chain recombines TRBV3-1 (or the pseudogene TRBV3-2) with TRBJ2-6, with 7 bases lining up with TRBD1. The TCR was taken from an adult in good health. Source: peripheral blood, taken on day 0 of AZD1222 vaccination. In nucleotides, the CDR3 is TGTGCCAGCAGCCAAGGAGGGGGCGAAGCTGGGGCCAACGTCCTGACTTTC. It translates to CASSQGGGEAGANVLTF.